This T cell receptor (beta chain) was recorded in a study of T cells after yellow fever vaccination. Study results and limitations: Although the secondary response was weaker, it peaked faster, at day 5 versus 15. CD4 and CD8 compartments shared a small share of clonotypes. A large majority of primary-vaccination clones showed up again after the booster (approximately 96% CD4, around 85% CD8).

5'RACE template switching generated TCR cDNA, adding a universal primer site and UMIs. TCRdb reprocessed the 5' RACE reads with MiXCR, giving one entry per CDR3 protein. This table has fewer than 350,000 distinct CDR3 sequences, approximately 3.8% appearing once. On this clonotype: The target antigen is unknown.

Germline trimming cut 3 bases from V and 9 bases from J; bases unmatched to any gene: 11. The CDR3 runs 14 residues. CDR1 is SGHRS and CDR2 is YFSETQ in the germline V gene. V gene TRBV5-1 combines with J gene TRBJ1-2; 7 bases map to TRBD1. This sample comprised PBMCs, obtained on the day of the yellow fever booster vaccination. This TCR derives from a man younger than 35 who received the YFV17D yellow fever vaccine. The CDR3 nucleotides read TGCGCCAGCAGCTCCCCGGGACAGTCCGAGAGCTACACCTTC. Protein product: CASSSPGQSESYTF.